This TCR beta chain was captured in a study of T cell repertoires in aging, cancer and after chemotherapy (dated by TCRdb to about 2019). For the study in its entirety: Donors were distributed across six age groups ranging from 30 or younger to 70 or older, with at least three individuals included per group. In the solid tumor group, the paired samples taken before and after chemotherapy came from brain tumor (glioblastoma) patients given temozolomide-based therapy. The full dataset contained about 10 million TCR reads. To look at immunoaging and at how T cells reconstitute after chemotherapy, the study profiled TCR beta repertoires in peripheral blood from both healthy donors and cancer patients. The cohort comprised 218 cancer patients, 85 to 94 with hematological and approximately 120 with solid cancers, plus 95 healthy donors as a reference group.

Details on this clonotype: No cognate antigen has been identified for it. No clone much larger than this one lies a single base away; base qualities are absent.

The study at large found these results: Untreated patients with hematological or solid cancers showed significantly lower blood TCR diversity and higher clonality than age-matched healthy donors. Median generation probability increased over the chemotherapy interval in both cancer cohorts, suggesting repertoire reconstitution through rebound thymic output. In healthy donors, the drop in TCR diversity with age came mainly from a loss of richness, whereas in cancer patients a loss of evenness also played a part. According to the authors, the repertoire data do not permit conclusions about immunological memory after chemotherapy.

Genomic DNA extracted from peripheral blood, rather than sorted cells or RNA, was used as the source for amplification of TCR beta rearrangements. Using a mixed TRB-A/B primer pool, multiplex touch-down PCR amplified rearranged TRB sequences covering the V, D and J segments. Illumina adapters and sample indices were added to the amplicons in two consecutive PCR reactions performed with Phusion HS II polymerase. The amplicons were purified from gel with the NucleoSpin Gel and PCR Clean-up kit and then assessed with Qubit and an Agilent 2100 Bioanalyzer. The libraries were sequenced on an Illumina MiSeq with 600-cycle, single-indexed, paired-end runs. For the original study's pipeline: MiXCR versions 2.12 and 3.0.5 were used to process TRB sequences. Each unique CDR3 nucleotide sequence was treated as one clone, and only productive sequences with two or more reads were kept. Shannon diversity, evenness, clonality (one minus evenness), and alpha-parameterized diversity profiles from alpha 0 to 5 were included as repertoire metrics. The IGoR algorithm was used to calculate generation probabilities for clones in the paired samples taken before and after chemotherapy. TCRdb's own reprocessing of the public reads used fastp at Q25 and MiXCR and kept productive beta chains. One record per CDR3 amino acid sequence lists the most common genes and DNA. It is TCRdb's table, rather than the study itself, that gives the V and J calls and clone size. Here the sample has more than 1,500 distinct CDR3 sequences; 22% occur a single time. Of the sample, roughly 7.6% is held by the ten largest clones.

This sequence originates from a human donor with a solid tumor. Material for sequencing was blood.

DNA sequence: TGTGCCACCAGACGGGACAGGATTTCCAAAAACATTCAGTACTTC. Its protein product is CATRRDRISKNIQYF. The sequence links TRBV24-1 to TRBJ2-4; 8 bases in the middle match TRBD1. Relative to germline, V is missing 7 bases and J is missing 2 bases, with 6 bases of the junction outside any gene match. As encoded in the germline V gene, CDR1 is KGHDR while CDR2 is SFDVKD. There are 15 amino acids in the CDR3, from cysteine to phenylalanine inclusive. The sequence is cut down to CDR3 DNA, 45 bases in frame from base 1.